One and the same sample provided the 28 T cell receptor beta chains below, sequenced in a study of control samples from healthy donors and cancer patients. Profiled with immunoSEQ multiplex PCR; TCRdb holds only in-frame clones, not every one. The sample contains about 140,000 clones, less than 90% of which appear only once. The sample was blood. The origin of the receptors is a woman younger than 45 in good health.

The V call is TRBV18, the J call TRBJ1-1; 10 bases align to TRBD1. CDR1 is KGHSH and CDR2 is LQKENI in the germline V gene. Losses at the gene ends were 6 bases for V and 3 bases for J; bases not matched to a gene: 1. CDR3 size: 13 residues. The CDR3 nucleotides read TGTGCCAGCTCGGGGACAGGGGACACTGAAGCTTTCTTT. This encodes CASSGTGDTEAFF.

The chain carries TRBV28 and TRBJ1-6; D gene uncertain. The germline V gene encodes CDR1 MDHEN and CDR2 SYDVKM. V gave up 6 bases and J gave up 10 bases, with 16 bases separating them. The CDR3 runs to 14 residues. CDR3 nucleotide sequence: TGTGCCAGCAGCCCTAACCGGGCGAGGTCACCCCTCCACTTT. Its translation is CASSPNRARSPLHF.

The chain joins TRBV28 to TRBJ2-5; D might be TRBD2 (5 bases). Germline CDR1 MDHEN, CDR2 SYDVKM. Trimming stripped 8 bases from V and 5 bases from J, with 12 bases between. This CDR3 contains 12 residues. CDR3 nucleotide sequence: TGTGCCAGCTGTCTGGGCGGGGAGACCCAGTACTTC. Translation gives CASCLGGETQYF.

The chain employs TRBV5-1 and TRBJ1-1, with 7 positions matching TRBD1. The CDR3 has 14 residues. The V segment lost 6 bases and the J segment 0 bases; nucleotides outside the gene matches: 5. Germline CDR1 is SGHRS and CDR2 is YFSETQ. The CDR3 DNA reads TGCGCCAGCACTGTGACAGGGATGAACACTGAAGCTTTCTTT. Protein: CASTVTGMNTEAFF.

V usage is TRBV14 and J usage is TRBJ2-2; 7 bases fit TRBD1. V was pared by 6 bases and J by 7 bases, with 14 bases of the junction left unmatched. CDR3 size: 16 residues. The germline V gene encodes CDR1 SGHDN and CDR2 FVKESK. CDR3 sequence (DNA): TGTGCCAGCAGTCAAATGGGGACAGCCTGGGGCGGGGAGCTGTTTTTT. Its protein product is CASSQMGTAWGGELFF.

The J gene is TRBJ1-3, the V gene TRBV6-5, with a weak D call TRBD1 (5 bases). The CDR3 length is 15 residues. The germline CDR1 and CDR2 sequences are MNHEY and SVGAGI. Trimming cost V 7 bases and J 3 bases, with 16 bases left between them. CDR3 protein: CASTLGPAVGNTIYF. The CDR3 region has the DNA TGTGCCAGCACCTTGGGACCGGCGGTTGGAAACACCATATATTTT.

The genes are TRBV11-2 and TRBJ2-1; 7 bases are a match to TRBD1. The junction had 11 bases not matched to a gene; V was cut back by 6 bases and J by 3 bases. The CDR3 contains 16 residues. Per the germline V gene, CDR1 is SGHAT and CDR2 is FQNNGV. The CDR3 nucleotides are TGTGCCAGCAGTAACATCCGGGACAGAGACTACAATGAGCAGTTCTTC. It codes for CASSNIRDRDYNEQFF.

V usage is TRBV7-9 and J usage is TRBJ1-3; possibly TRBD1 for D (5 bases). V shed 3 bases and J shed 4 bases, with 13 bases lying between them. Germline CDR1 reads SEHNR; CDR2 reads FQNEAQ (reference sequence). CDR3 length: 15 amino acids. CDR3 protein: CASSFDPGPGNTIYF. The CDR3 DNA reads TGTGCCAGCAGCTTTGATCCAGGGCCGGGAAACACCATATATTTT. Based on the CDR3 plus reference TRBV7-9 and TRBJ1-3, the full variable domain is DTGVSQNPRHKITKRGQNVTFRCDPISEHNRLYWYRQTLGQGPEFLTYFQNEAQLEKSRLLSDRFSAERPKGSFSTLEIQRTEQGDSAMYLCASSFDPGPGNTIYFGEGSWLTVV.

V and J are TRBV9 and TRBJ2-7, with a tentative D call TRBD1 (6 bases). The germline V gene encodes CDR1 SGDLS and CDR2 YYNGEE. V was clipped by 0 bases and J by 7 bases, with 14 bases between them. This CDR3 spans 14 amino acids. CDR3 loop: CASSVVGQSMEQYF. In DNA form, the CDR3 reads TGTGCCAGCAGCGTAGTTGGACAGTCCATGGAGCAGTACTTC.

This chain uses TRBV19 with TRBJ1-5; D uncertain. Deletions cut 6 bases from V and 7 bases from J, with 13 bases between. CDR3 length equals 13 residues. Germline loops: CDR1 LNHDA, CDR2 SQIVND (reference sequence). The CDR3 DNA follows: TGTGCCAGTAGAACGGGAGAAAGGCAGCCCCAGCATTTT. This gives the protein CASRTGERQPQHF.

This CDR3 reads CASRNRGGGNTIYF. In DNA, the CDR3 is TGTGCCAGTAGGAACAGGGGCGGCGGAAACACCATATATTTT. The rearrangement joins TRBV19 to TRBJ1-3; the match to TRBD1 covers 7 bases. V gave up 6 bases and J gave up 4 bases; unmatched junction bases: 6. The CDR3 loop spans 14 amino acids. The germline CDR1 and CDR2 sequences are LNHDA and SQIVND (reference sequence). The entire variable domain, with the rest obtained from reference TRBV19 and TRBJ1-3, is as follows: DGGITQSPKYLFRKEGQNVTLSCEQNLNHDAMYWYRQDPGQGLRLIYYSQIVNDFQKGDIAEGYSVSREKKESFPLTVTSAQKNPTAFYLCASRNRGGGNTIYFGEGSWLTVV.

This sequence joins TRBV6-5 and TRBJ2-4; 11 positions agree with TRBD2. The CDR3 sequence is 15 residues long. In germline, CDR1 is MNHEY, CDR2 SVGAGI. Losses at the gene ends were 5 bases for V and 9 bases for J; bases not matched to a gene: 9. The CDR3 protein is CASSTGTSGGGIQYF. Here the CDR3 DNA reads TGTGCCAGCAGTACCGGGACTAGCGGAGGGGGCATTCAGTACTTC.

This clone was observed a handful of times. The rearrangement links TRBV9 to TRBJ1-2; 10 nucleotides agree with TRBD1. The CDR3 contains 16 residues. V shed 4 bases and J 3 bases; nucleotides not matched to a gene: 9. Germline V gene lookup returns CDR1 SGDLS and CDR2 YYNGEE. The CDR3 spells CASSPRGQGLDYGYTF. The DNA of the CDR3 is TGTGCCAGCAGCCCCCGGGGACAGGGGTTAGACTATGGCTACACCTTC.

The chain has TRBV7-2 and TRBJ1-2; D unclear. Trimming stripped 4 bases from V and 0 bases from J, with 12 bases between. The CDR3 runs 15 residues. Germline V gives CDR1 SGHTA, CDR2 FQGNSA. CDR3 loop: CASSWKGEPNYGYTF. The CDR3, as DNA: TGTGCCAGCAGCTGGAAGGGAGAGCCTAACTATGGCTACACCTTC.

In DNA, the CDR3 is TGCGCCAGCAGTCAATCTGCCGGACAGGACAATTCGGAAGGCTACACCTTC. This sequence encodes CASSQSAGQDNSEGYTF. The chain carries TRBV23-1 and TRBJ1-2, with 7 bases matching TRBD1. Being an ORF, TRBV23-1 has a function that is uncertain. The CDR3 sequence is 17 residues long. Unmatched junction bases numbered 15, after V lost 0 bases and J lost 8 bases.

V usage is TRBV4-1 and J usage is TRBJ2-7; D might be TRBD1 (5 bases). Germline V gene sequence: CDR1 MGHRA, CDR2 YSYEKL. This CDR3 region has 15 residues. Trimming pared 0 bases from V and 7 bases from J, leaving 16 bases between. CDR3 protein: CASSQEGRSSEEQYF. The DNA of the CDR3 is TGCGCCAGCAGCCAAGAGGGGCGGTCCAGCGAGGAGCAGTACTTC.

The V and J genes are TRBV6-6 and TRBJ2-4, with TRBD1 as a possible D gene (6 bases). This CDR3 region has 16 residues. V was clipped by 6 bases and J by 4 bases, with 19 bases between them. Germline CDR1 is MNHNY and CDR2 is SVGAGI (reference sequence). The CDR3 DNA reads TGTGCCAGCAGACGATCCCGTGCGCAGGGGAAAAACATTCAGTACTTC. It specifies CASRRSRAQGKNIQYF.

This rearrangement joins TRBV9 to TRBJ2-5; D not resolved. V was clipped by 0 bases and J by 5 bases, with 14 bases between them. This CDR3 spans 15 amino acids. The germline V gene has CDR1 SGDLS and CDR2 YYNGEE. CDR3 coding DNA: TGTGCCAGCAGCGTAGGTCAGGCGTCCGTGGAGACCCAGTACTTC. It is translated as CASSVGQASVETQYF.

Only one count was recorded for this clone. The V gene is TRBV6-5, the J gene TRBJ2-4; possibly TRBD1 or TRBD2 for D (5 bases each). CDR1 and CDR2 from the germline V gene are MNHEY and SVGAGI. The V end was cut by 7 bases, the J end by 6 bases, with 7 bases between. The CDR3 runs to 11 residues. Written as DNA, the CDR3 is TGTGCCAGCATCGGGGCAAACATTCAGTACTTC. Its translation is CASIGANIQYF.

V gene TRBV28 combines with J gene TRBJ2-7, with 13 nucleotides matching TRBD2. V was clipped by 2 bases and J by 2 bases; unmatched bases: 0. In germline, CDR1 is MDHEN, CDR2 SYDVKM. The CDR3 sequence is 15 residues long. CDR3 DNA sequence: TGTGCCAGCAGTTTAACTAGCGGGAGGGCCTACGAGCAGTACTTC. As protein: CASSLTSGRAYEQYF. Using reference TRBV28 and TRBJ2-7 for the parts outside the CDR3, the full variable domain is DVKVTQSSRYLVKRTGEKVFLECVQDMDHENMFWYRQDPGLGLRLIYFSYDVKMKEKGDIPEGYSVSREKKERFSLILESASTNQTSMYLCASSLTSGRAYEQYFGPGTRLTVT.

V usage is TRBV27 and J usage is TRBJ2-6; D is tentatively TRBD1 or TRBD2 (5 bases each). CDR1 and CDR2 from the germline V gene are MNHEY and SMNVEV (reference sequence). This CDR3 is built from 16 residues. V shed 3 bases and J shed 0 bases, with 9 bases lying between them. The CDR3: CASSLGRPSGANVLTF. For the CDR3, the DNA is TGTGCCAGCAGTTTGGGACGGCCCTCTGGGGCCAACGTCCTGACTTTC.

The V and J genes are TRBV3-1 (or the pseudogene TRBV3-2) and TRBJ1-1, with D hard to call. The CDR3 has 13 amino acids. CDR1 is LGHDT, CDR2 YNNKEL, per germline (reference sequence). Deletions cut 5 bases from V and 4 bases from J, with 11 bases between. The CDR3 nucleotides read TGTGCCAGCAGCGCCTTCTCGGGCACTGAAGCTTTCTTT. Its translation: CASSAFSGTEAFF.

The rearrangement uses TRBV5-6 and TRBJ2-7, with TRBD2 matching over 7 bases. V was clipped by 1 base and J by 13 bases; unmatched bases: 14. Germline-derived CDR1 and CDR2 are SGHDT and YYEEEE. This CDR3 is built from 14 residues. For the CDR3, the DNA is TGTGCCAGCAGCTTGCAACTAGCGACCCCGGGATTTTACTTC. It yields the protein CASSLQLATPGFYF.

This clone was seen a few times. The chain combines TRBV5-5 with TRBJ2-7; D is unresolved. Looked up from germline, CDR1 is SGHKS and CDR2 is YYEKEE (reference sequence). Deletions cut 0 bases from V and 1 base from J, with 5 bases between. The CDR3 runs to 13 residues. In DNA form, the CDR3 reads TGTGCCAGCAGCTTGGCTCTGTCCTACGAGCAGTACTTC. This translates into CASSLALSYEQYF.

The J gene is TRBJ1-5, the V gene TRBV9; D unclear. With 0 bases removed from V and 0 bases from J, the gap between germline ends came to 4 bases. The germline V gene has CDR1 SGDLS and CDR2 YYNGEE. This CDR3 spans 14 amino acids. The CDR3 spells CASSVENSNQPQHF. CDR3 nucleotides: TGTGCCAGCAGCGTAGAGAATAGCAATCAGCCCCAGCATTTT.

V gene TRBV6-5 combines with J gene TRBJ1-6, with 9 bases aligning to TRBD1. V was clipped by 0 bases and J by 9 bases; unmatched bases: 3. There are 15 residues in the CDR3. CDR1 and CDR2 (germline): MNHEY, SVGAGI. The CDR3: CASSYSGTGTSPLHF. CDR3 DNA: TGTGCCAGCAGTTACTCTGGGACAGGGACTTCACCCCTCCACTTT.

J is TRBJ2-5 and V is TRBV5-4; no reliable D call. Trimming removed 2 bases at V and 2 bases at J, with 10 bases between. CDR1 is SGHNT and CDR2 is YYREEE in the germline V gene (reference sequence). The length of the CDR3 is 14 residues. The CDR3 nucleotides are TGTGCCAGCAGCTTTTCCCCACAGCAAGAGACCCAGTACTTC. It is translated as CASSFSPQQETQYF. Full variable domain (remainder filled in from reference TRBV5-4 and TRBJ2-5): ETGVTQSPTHLIKTRGQQVTLRCSSQSGHNTVSWYQQALGQGPQFIFQYYREEENGRGNFPPRFSGLQFPNYSSELNVNALELDDSALYLCASSFSPQQETQYFGPGTRLLVL.

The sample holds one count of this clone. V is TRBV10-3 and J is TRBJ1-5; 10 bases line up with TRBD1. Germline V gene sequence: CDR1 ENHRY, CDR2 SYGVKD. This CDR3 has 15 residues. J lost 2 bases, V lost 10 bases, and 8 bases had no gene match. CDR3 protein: CATLQTGGRNQPQHF. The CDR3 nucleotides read TGTGCCACTCTACAGACAGGGGGCCGCAATCAGCCCCAGCATTTT.